Reported below is one TCR beta chain. Antigen unknown. The sample originates from a study of cytomegalovirus exposure and HLA in healthy donors. As for the study in general: Early released data comprised some 85 million unique TCRs from HLA-typed donors. Study results and limitations: Most observed TCR sequences were rare, whereas some public TCRs were detected in many donors. Sequencing likely generated an artifact that appeared as a cluster of highly shared sequence variants.

This PCR relied on a set of 60 Vbeta primers and 13 Jbeta primers. Sequencing used immunoSEQ multiplex PCR; TCRdb keeps in-frame clones, though not all of them. This table holds roughly 100,000 clones, over 65% found once. CDR3 size: 14 residues. Looked up from germline, CDR1 is MNHNS and CDR2 is SASEGT. Trimming removed 3 bases at V and 7 bases at J, with 13 bases between. The chain links TRBV6-1 to TRBJ2-4, with D possibly TRBD2 on 7 matching bases. This receptor was identified in a middle-aged woman in good health and CMV-seronegative. Specimen: PBMCs. In DNA form, the CDR3 reads TGTGCCAGCAGTGATCGGGGGGCGGGGAACATTCAGTACTTC. This sequence encodes CASSDRGAGNIQYF.